Listed here are 17 T cell receptor beta chains from one sample, sequenced in a study of CXCR3-negative and CXCR3-positive naive CD8 T cells. In preparing the TRB cDNA libraries, 5' RACE with UMI labels was used. TCRdb reprocessed the 5' RACE reads and keeps a single row for each CDR3 protein, giving no DNA. The repertoire shows some 100,000 distinct CDR3 sequences; the top ten hold approximately 0.4%. Whole-study findings and limits: Hydrophobicity of TRB CDR3s was greater in CXCR3-positive naive cells than in CXCR3-negative naive cells.

Their cognate antigens are unknown. Sequencing was carried out using naive CXCR3+ CD8+ T cells from blood. Sample subset: CD45RO-CCR7+CD27+CD95- naive CD8+ T cells expressing CXCR3 (TNR3+). The receptors here all came from a human donor in good health. Some clones in this sample may be carry-over from other donors' samples.

V gene TRBV27 combines with J gene TRBJ2-7; TCRdb calls TRBD1, which cannot be checked without DNA. The CDR3 runs to 16 residues. Looked up from germline, CDR1 is MNHEY and CDR2 is SMNVEV (reference sequence). CDR3 loop: CASSLDGTGLYDEQYF.

The J gene is TRBJ2-1, the V gene TRBV14. CDR3 length equals 15 residues. Germline V lookup: CDR1 SGHDN, CDR2 FVKESK. The CDR3: CASSQQQTNYNEQFF.

The V gene is TRBV7-2, the J gene TRBJ2-7; TCRdb lists TRBD1, though no DNA is available to test this call. There are 13 residues in the CDR3. Per the germline V gene, CDR1 is SGHTA and CDR2 is FQGNSA. CDR3 sequence reads: CASSLQGFYEQYF.

The chain carries TRBV2 and TRBJ1-1. Germline assignment: CDR1 SNHLY and CDR2 FYNNEI. The CDR3 is 16 amino acids. CDR3 residues: CASSEGMGVMNTEAFF.

The genes are TRBV27 and TRBJ2-5; TCRdb calls TRBD1, which cannot be checked without DNA. Germline loops: CDR1 MNHEY, CDR2 SMNVEV (reference sequence). This CDR3 contains 16 residues. CDR3 sequence reads: CASRGTEVNLQETQYF.

The chain joins TRBV4-1 to TRBJ2-7; TCRdb selects TRBD2, and the lack of DNA leaves this call unchecked. This CDR3 has 13 amino acids. Germline assignment: CDR1 MGHRA and CDR2 YSYEKL. CDR3 loop: CASSQVPAYEQYF.

The rearrangement links TRBV28 to TRBJ2-3; there is no DNA to check the TCRdb D call of TRBD2. The CDR3 loop spans 14 amino acids. Germline V CDR1 and CDR2: MDHEN, SYDVKM. The CDR3 sequence: CASSLTSATDTQYF.

The V and J genes are TRBV12-3 or TRBV12-4 and TRBJ1-2. CDR3 length equals 15 residues. CDR3 protein: CASSLVGGPTYGYTF.

The rearrangement links TRBV6-1 to TRBJ1-5. CDR1 and CDR2 from the germline V gene are MNHNS and SASEGT. CDR3 length: 17 amino acids. The CDR3 reads CASSEGPVGALNQPQHF.

The genes are TRBV9 and TRBJ2-7; absent DNA, TCRdb's TRBD2 call cannot be checked. The V gene's germline CDR1 is SGDLS and CDR2 YYNGEE. CDR3 length equals 16 residues. CDR3 in amino acids: CASSGPGLAGVKEQYF.

The V and J genes are TRBV28 and TRBJ2-3; TCRdb lists TRBD1, though no DNA is available to test this call. Germline CDR1 and CDR2: MDHEN and SYDVKM. The CDR3 is 15 residues long. The CDR3: CARVRGDFQTDTQYF.

The chain couples TRBV27 to TRBJ2-1; no DNA is available, so the TRBD1 call from TCRdb remains unchecked. The CDR3 covers 17 residues. Germline lookup yields CDR1 MNHEY and CDR2 SMNVEV (reference sequence). CDR3 loop: CASSKKDRVSSYNEQFF.

This chain connects TRBV10-2 to TRBJ2-3; TCRdb picks TRBD2, but there is no DNA to check that call. Germline V gene lookup returns CDR1 WSHSY and CDR2 SAAADI. The CDR3 contains 16 residues. CDR3 loop: CASSVVAGHRYDTQYF.

The rearrangement joins TRBV13 to TRBJ2-1. This CDR3 has 13 residues. Looked up from germline, CDR1 is PRHDT and CDR2 is FYEKMQ (reference sequence). The chain's CDR3 is CASSVAHNNEQFF.

This chain connects TRBV9 to TRBJ1-1; TCRdb's D call, TRBD1, is unchecked because there is no DNA. Germline CDR1 SGDLS, CDR2 YYNGEE. The CDR3 has 13 amino acids. The CDR3 sequence: CASSVGQGAEAFF. Filled out from reference TRBV9 and TRBJ1-1, the complete variable domain reads DSGVTQTPKHLITATGQRVTLRCSPRSGDLSVYWYQQSLDQGLQFLIQYYNGEERAKGNILERFSAQQFPDLHSELNLSSLELGDSALYFCASSVGQGAEAFFGQGTRLTVV.

This sequence joins TRBV28 and TRBJ2-5; TCRdb outputs TRBD1, but without DNA this stays unchecked. Germline values: CDR1 MDHEN, CDR2 SYDVKM. This CDR3 has 14 residues. This chain's CDR3 is CASSTDRAWETQYF.

This chain joins TRBV9 and TRBJ2-7; TCRdb's assignment of TRBD1 cannot be checked, as there is no DNA. The CDR3 runs to 15 residues. Germline-derived CDR1 and CDR2 are SGDLS and YYNGEE. The CDR3 sequence is CASSAGQGRFYEQYF.